This record covers a single T cell receptor beta chain. Antigen unknown. V dropped 1 base and J dropped 3 bases, with 7 bases sitting between them. The CDR3 is made up of 13 amino acids. CDR1 and CDR2 (germline): SGHAT, FQNNGV. These data are taken from a study of graft-versus-host responses after intestinal transplantation. Study background: Each transplant was multivisceral, liver-intestinal, or isolated intestinal. General study findings and limits: Peak GvH clone levels in circulation were associated with early post-transplant HvG declines. Recipient marrow contained GvH clones, some of which appeared first in ileum or blood. Allograft graft-versus-host to host-versus-graft clonal ratios ran high in patients with graft-donor T cell macrochimerism.

TCRdb's table, derived via immunoSEQ multiplex PCR, lists solely in-frame clones and lacks some. This sample has almost 55,000 clones; roughly nine tenths occur once, and the top ten carry 5% to 7%. The clonotype originates from a human patient who received an intestinal transplant, so some T cells may come from the graft donor. Here the sequenced sample was PBMCs, taken 650 to 690 days after intestinal transplant. The chain combines TRBV11-2 with TRBJ2-7; unclear D gene. The CDR3 DNA reads as TGTGCCAGCAGCTTAGGGGAAATCTACGAGCAGTACTTC. Amino acid sequence: CASSLGEIYEQYF.